This TCR beta chain was identified during a study of shared T cell receptors in the human thymus. Libraries were prepared by immunoSEQ multiplex PCR; TCRdb keeps only in-frame clonotypes and omits some of them. The sample lists 550,000 to 800,000 clones; roughly 88% were seen once. The germline V gene encodes CDR1 MGHRA and CDR2 YSYEKL. The CDR3 contains 18 residues. V was trimmed by 0 bases and J by 2 bases, leaving 17 bases between them. These data are also associated with another study on human thymus T cells. According to that study: Donation came from healthy Finnish infants having corrective surgery for congenital heart defects. From resections taken during corrective heart surgery, the thymus tissue was obtained. Thymic and blood repertoires seemed to show skewed V and J gene use. Related studies found that unrelated individuals share highly overlapping thymic repertoires.

The TCR originated in a girl in the first two years of life with a congenital heart defect. The sample was thymocytes. The chain uses TRBV4-1 and TRBJ2-4; D is possibly TRBD1 (5 bases). The CDR3 region is CASSQDSGPPETKNIQYF. CDR3 in DNA: TGCGCCAGCAGCCAAGACTCAGGGCCCCCCGAGACCAAAAACATTCAGTACTTC.